This TCR beta chain stems from a study of T-cell reconstitution after alpha-beta-depleted transplantation in children (dated by TCRdb to about 2016). For the study in its entirety: The study quantitatively tracked T-cell immune reconstitution after TCRalphabeta/CD19-depleted allogeneic hematopoietic cell transplantation in children using TCR repertoire profiling.

The library was prepared using PCR. Data came from an Illumina HiSeq 2500. TCR libraries were prepared with molecular barcoding, using unique molecular identifiers to normalize TCRbeta repertoire quantification. Clones were called with MiXCR by TCRdb after fastp trimmed the public reads at Q25, and only in-frame beta chains were retained. One record per CDR3 amino acid sequence lists the most common genes and DNA. Within this sample are some 400,000 distinct CDR3 sequences, with around 21% of them counted one time only. 3% to 4.5% of the sample belongs to the ten largest clones. Points on this clonotype: It lacks a known antigen. Nothing much larger sits one base from this clone, and base qualities are not available.

Compared with germline, V lacks 6 bases and J lacks 7 bases; bases without a gene match: 7. CDR1 MDHEN and CDR2 SYDVKM were looked up in the germline V gene. The CDR3 runs 14 amino acids, cysteine and phenylalanine included. Only the CDR3 portion is preserved as DNA: 42 bases, with reading frame beginning at the first base. This specimen was PBMCs from the stem cell graft donor, taken from the stem cell graft. This receptor chain uses TRBV28 and TRBJ2-1, with TRBD1 matching 9 junction bases. This clonotype was obtained from a human donor who donated a stem cell graft to a child with acute myeloid leukemia. DNA sequence: TGTGCCAGCAGAAAACAGGGGGCAGGGAATGAGCAGTTCTTC. Translated, it reads CASRKQGAGNEQFF. Reference TRBV28 and TRBJ2-1 proteins supply the regions before and after the CDR3; the full variable domain is: DVKVTQSSRYLVKRTGEKVFLECVQDMDHENMFWYRQDPGLGLRLIYFSYDVKMKEKGDIPEGYSVSREKKERFSLILESASTNQTSMYLCASRKQGAGNEQFFGPGTRLTVL.